A selection of T cell receptor beta chains follows, all from one sample in a study of blood T cell repertoires in COVID-19. Assay used: immunoSEQ multiplex PCR; TCRdb lists only in-frame clones, some missing. This repertoire shows some 260,000 clones, approximately 88% found once; its top ten account for 10% to 13%. The sample was peripheral blood. The source of these receptors is a woman in her 70s with COVID-19, enrolled during active disease. The conserved cysteine and the conserved F or W are not part of the CDR3 here. Fields, in order: CDR3 length, J gene, V gene, CDR3 protein.

11 TRBJ1-4 TRBV12-3/TRBV12-4 ASRGRGNEKLF
13 TRBJ1-3 TRBV29-1 SVHDRPSSGNTIY
13 TRBJ2-7 TRBV5-1 ASSLRPGGLREQY
17 TRBJ2-2 TRBV4-1 ASSQETSGSSWNTGELF
12 TRBJ2-7 TRBV13 ASSHTSTSGEQY
14 TRBJ2-1 TRBV5-1 ASSQLSGRAYNEQF
11 TRBJ1-2 TRBV27 ASSTAGKSGYT
13 TRBJ1-3 TRBV3-1/TRBV3-2 ASSRDRASGNTIY
13 TRBJ1-4 TRBV6-5 ASSYSTGIGEKLF
12 TRBJ1-1 TRBV30 AWSVRGGNTEAF
13 TRBJ2-7 TRBV28 ASSSPSQRGYEQY
13 TRBJ2-5 TRBV27 ASRQGNSQAETQY
14 TRBJ2-7 TRBV6-5 ASSYSAVDRSYEQY
13 TRBJ2-5 TRBV24-1 ATSGGAGHQETQY
14 TRBJ2-3 TRBV7-9 ASSLDARGSTDTQY
11 TRBJ2-7 TRBV30 ASTWDSAYEQY
14 TRBJ1-5 TRBV3-1/TRBV3-2 ASSQTGRRGNQPQH
13 TRBJ2-7 TRBV18 ASSKTSGSNYEQY